This TCR beta chain comes out of a study of a mutant IDH1 vaccine in newly diagnosed glioma. The wider study: Antecedent treatment encompassed radiotherapy, temozolomide, or their combination; the majority received both. Regarding the study as a whole: Vaccine-induced immune responses were detected in around 93% of patients. Shifts in the top peripheral T cell clonotypes seemed unrelated to pseudoprogression.

Trimming at V came to 4 bases and at J to 3 bases, leaving 7 bases not matched to a gene. CDR3 length: 15 amino acids. The germline CDR1 and CDR2 sequences are LGHNA and YNFKEQ. Sequencing was performed with immunoSEQ multiplex PCR; in TCRdb, only in-frame clones are kept and a portion is missing. The data contain 85,000 to 100,000 clones, around 80% of them singletons. This clone was counted once. What it binds is unknown. Time point noted: baseline, week 1 (first vaccination visit). Indicated treatment: pre-vaccination baseline after standard-of-care therapy. Tumors from donors were new WHO grade 3 or 4 IDH1-mutant astrocytomas with ATRX loss.

This chain links TRBV4-2 with TRBJ2-7; 9 bases fit TRBD2. This TCR came from a man between 35 and 55 years old with glioma. The material sequenced was PBMCs, taken from a glioma patient treated with radiotherapy, temozolomide or both. CDR3 in amino acids: CASSRARTSVYEQYF. CDR3 in DNA: TGTGCCAGCAGCCGGGCCCGGACTAGCGTCTACGAGCAGTACTTC.